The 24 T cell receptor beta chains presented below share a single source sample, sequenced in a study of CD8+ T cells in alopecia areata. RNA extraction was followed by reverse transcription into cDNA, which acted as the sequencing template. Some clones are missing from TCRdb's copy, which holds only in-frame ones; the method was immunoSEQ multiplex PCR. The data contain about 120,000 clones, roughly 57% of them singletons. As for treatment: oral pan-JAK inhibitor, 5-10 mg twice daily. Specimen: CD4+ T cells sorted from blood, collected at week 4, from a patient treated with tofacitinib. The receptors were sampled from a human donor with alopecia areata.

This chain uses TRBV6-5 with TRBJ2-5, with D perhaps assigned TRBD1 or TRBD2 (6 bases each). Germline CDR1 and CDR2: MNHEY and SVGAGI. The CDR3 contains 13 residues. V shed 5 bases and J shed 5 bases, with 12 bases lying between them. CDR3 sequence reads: CASSITGRETQYF. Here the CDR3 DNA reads TGTGCCAGCAGTATAACAGGGAGGGAGACCCAGTACTTC.

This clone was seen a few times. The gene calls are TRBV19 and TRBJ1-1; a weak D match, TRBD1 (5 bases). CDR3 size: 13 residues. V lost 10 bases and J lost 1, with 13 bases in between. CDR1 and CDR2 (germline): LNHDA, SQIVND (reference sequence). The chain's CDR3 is CATWRQGNTEAFF. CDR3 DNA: TGTGCCACCTGGAGGCAGGGGAACACTGAAGCTTTCTTT.

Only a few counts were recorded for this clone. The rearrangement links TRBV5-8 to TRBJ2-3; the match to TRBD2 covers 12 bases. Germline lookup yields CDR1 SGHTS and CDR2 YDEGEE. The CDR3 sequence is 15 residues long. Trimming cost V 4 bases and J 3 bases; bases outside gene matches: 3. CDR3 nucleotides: TGTGCCAGCAGCAAGACTAGCGGGAGTACAGATACGCAGTATTTT. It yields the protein CASSKTSGSTDTQYF.

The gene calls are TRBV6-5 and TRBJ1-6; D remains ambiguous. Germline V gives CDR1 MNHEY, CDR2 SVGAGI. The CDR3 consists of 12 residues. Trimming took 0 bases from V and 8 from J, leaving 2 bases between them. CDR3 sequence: CASSYSDSPLHF. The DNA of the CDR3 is TGTGCCAGCAGTTACTCCGATTCACCCCTCCACTTT.

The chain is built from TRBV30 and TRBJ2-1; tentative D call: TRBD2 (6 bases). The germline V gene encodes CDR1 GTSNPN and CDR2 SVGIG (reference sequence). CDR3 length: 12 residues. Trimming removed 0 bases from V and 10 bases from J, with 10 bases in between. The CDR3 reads CAWSVRGIEQFF. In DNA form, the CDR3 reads TGTGCCTGGAGTGTACGCGGGATCGAGCAGTTCTTC.

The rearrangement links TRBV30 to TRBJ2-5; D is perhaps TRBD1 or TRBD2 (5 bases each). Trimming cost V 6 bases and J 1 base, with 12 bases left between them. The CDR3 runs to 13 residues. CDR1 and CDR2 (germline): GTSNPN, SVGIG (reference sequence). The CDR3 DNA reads TGTGCCTGCTCTGGGGGACCCCAAGAGACCCAGTACTTC. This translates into CACSGGPQETQYF.

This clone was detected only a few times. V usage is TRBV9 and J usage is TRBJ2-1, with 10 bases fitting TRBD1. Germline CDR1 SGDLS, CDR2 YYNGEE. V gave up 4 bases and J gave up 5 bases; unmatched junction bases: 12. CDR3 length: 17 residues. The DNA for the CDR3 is TGTGCCAGCAGCCCGAACATGGGACAGGGGCTAGACAATGAGCAGTTCTTC. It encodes CASSPNMGQGLDNEQFF. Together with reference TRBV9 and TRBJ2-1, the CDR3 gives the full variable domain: DSGVTQTPKHLITATGQRVTLRCSPRSGDLSVYWYQQSLDQGLQFLIQYYNGEERAKGNILERFSAQQFPDLHSELNLSSLELGDSALYFCASSPNMGQGLDNEQFFGPGTRLTVL.

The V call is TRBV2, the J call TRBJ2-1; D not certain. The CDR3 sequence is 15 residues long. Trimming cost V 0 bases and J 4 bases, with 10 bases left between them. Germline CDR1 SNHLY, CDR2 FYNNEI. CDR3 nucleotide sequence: TGTGCCAGCAGTGAAGCGCTCGGAGATTACAATGAGCAGTTCTTC. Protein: CASSEALGDYNEQFF.

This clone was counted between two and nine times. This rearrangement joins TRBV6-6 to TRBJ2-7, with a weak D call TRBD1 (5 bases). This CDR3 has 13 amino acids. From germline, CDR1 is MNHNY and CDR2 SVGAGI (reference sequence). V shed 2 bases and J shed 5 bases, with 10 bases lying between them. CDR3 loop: CASSYLDTNEQYF. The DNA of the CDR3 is TGTGCCAGCAGTTACCTGGACACCAACGAGCAGTACTTC.

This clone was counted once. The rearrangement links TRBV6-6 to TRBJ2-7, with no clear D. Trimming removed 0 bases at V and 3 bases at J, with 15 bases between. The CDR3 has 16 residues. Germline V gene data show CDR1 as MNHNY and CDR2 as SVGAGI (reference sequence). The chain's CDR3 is CASSYSRGSEVYEQYF. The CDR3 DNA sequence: TGTGCCAGCAGTTACTCGAGAGGTTCCGAAGTCTACGAGCAGTACTTC.

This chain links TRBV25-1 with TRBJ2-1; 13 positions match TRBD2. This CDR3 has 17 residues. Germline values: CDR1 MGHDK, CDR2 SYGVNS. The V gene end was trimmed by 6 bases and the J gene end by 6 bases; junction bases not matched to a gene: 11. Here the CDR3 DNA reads TGTGCCAGCAGCCTCGGACTAGCGGGGGATATTAGCAATGAGCAGTTCTTC. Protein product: CASSLGLAGDISNEQFF.

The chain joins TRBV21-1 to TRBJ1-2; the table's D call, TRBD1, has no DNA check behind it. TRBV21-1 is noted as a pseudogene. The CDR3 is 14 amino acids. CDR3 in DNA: TGTGCCAGCAGCAGGTTGACAGGGAGCTATGGCTACACCTTC. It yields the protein CASSRLTGSYGYTF.

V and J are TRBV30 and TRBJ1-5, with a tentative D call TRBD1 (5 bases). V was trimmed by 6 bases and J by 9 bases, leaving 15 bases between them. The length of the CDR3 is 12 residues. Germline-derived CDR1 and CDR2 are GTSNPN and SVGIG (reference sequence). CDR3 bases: TGTGCCTGCGGTTCGGGACCGTGGCCCCAGCATTTT. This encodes CACGSGPWPQHF.

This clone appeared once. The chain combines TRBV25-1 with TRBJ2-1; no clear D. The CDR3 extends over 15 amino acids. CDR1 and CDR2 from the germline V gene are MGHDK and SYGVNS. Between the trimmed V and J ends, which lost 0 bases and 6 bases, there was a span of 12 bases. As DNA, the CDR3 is TGTGCCAGCAGTGAATATGGTAGGGTTGGCAATGAGCAGTTCTTC. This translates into CASSEYGRVGNEQFF.

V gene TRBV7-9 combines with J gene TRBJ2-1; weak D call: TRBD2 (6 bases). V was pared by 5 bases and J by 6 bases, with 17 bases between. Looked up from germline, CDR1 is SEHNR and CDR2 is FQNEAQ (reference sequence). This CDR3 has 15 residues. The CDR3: CASSPRGVGGNEQFF. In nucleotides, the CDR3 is TGTGCCAGCAGCCCACGGGGTGTGGGAGGCAATGAGCAGTTCTTC.

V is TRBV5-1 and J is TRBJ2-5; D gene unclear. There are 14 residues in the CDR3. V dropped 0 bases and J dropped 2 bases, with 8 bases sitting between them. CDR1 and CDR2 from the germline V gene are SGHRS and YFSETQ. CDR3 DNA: TGCGCCAGCAGCTTGGCACTGGAACAAGAGACCCAGTACTTC. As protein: CASSLALEQETQYF.

The CDR3 DNA reads TGTGCCAGCAGCGCTAGCGGAGGGAGGGGCAATGAGCAGTTCTTC. This encodes CASSASGGRGNEQFF. V is TRBV9 and J is TRBJ2-1, with 7 nucleotides matching TRBD2. V gave up 3 bases and J gave up 6 bases; unmatched junction bases: 9. CDR3 length: 15 amino acids. Germline lookup yields CDR1 SGDLS and CDR2 YYNGEE.

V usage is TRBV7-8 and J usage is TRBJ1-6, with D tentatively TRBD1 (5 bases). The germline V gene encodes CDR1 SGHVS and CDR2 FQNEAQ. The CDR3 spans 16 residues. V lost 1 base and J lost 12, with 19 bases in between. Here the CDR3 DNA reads TGTGCCAGCAGCTTAGGCGCTGGGGGACGGGGTGGACCCCTCCACTTT. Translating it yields CASSLGAGGRGGPLHF.

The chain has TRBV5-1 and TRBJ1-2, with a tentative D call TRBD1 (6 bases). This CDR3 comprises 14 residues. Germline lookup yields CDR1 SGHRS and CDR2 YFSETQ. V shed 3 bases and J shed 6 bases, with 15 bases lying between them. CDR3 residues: CASSSTGTTHGYTF. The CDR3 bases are TGCGCCAGCAGCTCAACCGGGACAACCCATGGCTACACCTTC.

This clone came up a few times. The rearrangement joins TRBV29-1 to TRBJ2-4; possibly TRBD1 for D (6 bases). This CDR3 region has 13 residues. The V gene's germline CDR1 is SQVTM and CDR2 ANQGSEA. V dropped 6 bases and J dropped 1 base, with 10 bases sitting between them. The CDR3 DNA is TGCAGCGTCCTAGACAGGGCCAAAAACATTCAGTACTTC. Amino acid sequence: CSVLDRAKNIQYF.

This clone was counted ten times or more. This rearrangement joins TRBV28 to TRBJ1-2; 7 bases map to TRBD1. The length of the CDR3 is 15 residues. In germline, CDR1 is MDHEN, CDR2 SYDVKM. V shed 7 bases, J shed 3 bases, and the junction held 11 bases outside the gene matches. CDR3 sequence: CASTAGRGLDYGYTF. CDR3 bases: TGTGCCAGCACCGCAGGAAGGGGGCTAGACTATGGCTACACCTTC.

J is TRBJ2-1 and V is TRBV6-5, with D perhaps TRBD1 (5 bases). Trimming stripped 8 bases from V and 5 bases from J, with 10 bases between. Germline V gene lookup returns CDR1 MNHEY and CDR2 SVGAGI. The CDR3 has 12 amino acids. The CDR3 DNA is TGTGCCAGCGGGTTGACAGACAATGAGCAGTTCTTC. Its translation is CASGLTDNEQFF.

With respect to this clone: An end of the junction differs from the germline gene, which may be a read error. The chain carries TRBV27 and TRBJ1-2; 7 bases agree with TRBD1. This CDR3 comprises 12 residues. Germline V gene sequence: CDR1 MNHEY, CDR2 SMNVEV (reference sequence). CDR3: CASSLCRDRESF. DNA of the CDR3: TGTGCCAGCAGTTTATGCCGGGACAGAGAATCTTTC.

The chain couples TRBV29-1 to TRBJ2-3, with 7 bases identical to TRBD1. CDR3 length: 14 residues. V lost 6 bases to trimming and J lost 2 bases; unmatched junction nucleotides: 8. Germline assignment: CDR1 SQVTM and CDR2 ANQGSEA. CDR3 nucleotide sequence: TGCAGCGTGGCGACAGGGCCTCTCACAGATACGCAGTATTTT. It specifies CSVATGPLTDTQYF.